This TCR beta chain was found in a study of shared clonotypes between healthy human individuals. The V end lost 5 bases, the J end lost 3 bases, and 14 bases lay between the germline ends. Germline V CDR1 and CDR2: MDHEN, SYDVKM. The length of the CDR3 is 14 residues. Study conclusions and caveats: Inspection by rarefaction showed sorted-subset sequencing to be incomplete despite large depth. A generally larger estimated richness was seen in naive subsets than in memory subsets.

Each PCR replicate from the sorted subsets contained 150 to 200 ng DNA, which is about 31,000 T cell genomes. Clones were read by immunoSEQ multiplex PCR, and TCRdb kept only the in-frame ones, dropping some. The sample shows more than 550,000 clones, 92% of them seen only once. Concerning this clone itself: Its antigen is unidentified.

The naive CD8 population came from CD45RO-negative cells selected for CCR7, without terminally differentiated effector memory CD45RA+ cells. Those who donated were healthy HIV-negative adults, with no recent acute infections or vaccinations reported. This TCR derives from a young man in good health. The chain links TRBV28 to TRBJ2-7, with unresolved D. The sequenced sample consisted of naive CD8+ T cells sorted from blood. This CDR3 reads CASSPQTVFYEQYF. The CDR3, as DNA: TGTGCCAGCAGTCCACAGACCGTTTTCTACGAGCAGTACTTC.